This T cell receptor beta chain was documented in a study of patients and donors after allogeneic stem cell transplantation. This CDR3 region has 16 residues. Germline lookup yields CDR1 SNHLY and CDR2 FYNNEI. V was shortened by 2 bases and J by 0 bases, with 11 bases between the two germline ends. This clonotype was picked up a small number of times. TCRdb re-called the RT-PCR reads with MiXCR, one entry per CDR3 protein. The data show 150,000 to 250,000 distinct CDR3 sequences, 40% to 45% seen once. Material for sequencing was blood, either unsorted or a sorted T cell fraction (not recorded which). The source of this sequence is a human donor who was either an allogeneic HSCT recipient or a stem cell or donor lymphocyte infusion donor (not recorded which). It is not recorded whose cells these are; they may come from a transplant donor. The chain recombines TRBV2 with TRBJ1-3; D not certain. In DNA form, the CDR3 reads TGTGCCAGCAGTGAAATCGGCCAAAGCTCTGGAAACACCATATATTTT. This sequence encodes CASSEIGQSSGNTIYF.